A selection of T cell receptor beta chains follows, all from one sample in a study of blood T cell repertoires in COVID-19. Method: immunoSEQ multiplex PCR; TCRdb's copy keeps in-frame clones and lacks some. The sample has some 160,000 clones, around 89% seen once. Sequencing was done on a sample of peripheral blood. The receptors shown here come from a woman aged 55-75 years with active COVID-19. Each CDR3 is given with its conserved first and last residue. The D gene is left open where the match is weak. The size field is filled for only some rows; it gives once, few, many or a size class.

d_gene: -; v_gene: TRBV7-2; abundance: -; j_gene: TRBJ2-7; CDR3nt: TGTGCCAGCAGCCCGGCGGCAGGGCGTCCCTACGAGCAGTACTTC; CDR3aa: CASSPAAGRPYEQYF
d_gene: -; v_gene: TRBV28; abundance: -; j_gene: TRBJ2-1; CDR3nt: TGTGCCAGCTCTATGGCGGATCGACGCAAAAATGAGCAGTTCTTC; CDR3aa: CASSMADRRKNEQFF
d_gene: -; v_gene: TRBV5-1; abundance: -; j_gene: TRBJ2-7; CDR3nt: TGCGCCAGCCAAAACGACAGGTCCTACGAGCAGTACTTC; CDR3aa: CASQNDRSYEQYF
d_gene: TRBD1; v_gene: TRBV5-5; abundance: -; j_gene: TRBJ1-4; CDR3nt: TGTGCCAGCAGCCCGGGGGCCCTACAGGGGAAGGGTGAAAAACTGTTTTTT; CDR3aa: CASSPGALQGKGEKLFF
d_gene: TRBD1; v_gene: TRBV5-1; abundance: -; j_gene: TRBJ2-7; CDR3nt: TGCGCCAGCAGTTCCGGGTGGGACAGGGGCTACGAGCAGTACTTC; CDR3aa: CASSSGWDRGYEQYF
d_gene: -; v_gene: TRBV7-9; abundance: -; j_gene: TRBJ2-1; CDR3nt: TGTGCCAGCAGCCGGGACTACAATGAGCAGTTCTTC; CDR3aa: CASSRDYNEQFF
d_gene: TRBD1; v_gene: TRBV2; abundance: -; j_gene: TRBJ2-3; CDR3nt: TGTGCCAGCAGTAGGGACAGGGGAGGGGATACGCAGTATTTT; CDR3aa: CASSRDRGGDTQYF
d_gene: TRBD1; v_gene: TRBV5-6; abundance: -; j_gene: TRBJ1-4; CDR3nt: TGTGCCAGCAGCTTCACAGGGGGTTCAACTAATGAAAAACTGTTTTTT; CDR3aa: CASSFTGGSTNEKLFF
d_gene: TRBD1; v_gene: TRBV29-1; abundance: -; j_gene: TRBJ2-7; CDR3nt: TGCAGCGTTGAAGATCACCGGCAGGGGGACTACGAGCAGTACTTC; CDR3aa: CSVEDHRQGDYEQYF
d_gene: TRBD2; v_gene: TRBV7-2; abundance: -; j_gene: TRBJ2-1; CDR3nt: TGTGCCAGCAGCTTAGCCCTAGCGGGAGGGGGGGGTGAGCAGTTCTTC; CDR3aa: CASSLALAGGGGEQFF
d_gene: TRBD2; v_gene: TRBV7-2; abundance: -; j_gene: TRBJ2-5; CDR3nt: TGTGCCAGCAGCTTAGCGGTCCCCTCTCTAGCGGGCAGCCAAGAGACCCAGTACTTC; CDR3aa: CASSLAVPSLAGSQETQYF
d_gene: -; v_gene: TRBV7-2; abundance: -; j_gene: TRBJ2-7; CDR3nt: TGTGCCAGCAGCTTGTCGTCCTACGAGCAGTACTTC; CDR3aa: CASSLSSYEQYF
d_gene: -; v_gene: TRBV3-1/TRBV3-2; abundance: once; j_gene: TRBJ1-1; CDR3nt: TGTGCCAGCAGCCTTGGTAGCGGCACTGAAGCTTTCTTT; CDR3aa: CASSLGSGTEAFF
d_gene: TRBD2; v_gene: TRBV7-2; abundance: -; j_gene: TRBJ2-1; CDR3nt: TGTGCCAGCAGCTTAGACAGACTAGCGGGAGGGTTGTGGGGGAATGAGCAGTTCTTC; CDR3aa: CASSLDRLAGGLWGNEQFF
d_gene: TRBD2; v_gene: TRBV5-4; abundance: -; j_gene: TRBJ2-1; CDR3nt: TGTGCCAGCAGCTTGGCGGGTCTCGGGAGGGCCAACAATGAGCAGTTCTTC; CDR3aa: CASSLAGLGRANNEQFF
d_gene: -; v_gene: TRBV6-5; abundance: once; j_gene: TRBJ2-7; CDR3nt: TGTGCCAGCACCGGGTTTGACGAGCAGTACTTC; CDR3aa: CASTGFDEQYF
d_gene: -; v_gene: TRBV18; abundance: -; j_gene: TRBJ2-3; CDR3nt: TGTGCCAGCTCACCCGGGATAACAGATACGCAGTATTTT; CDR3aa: CASSPGITDTQYF
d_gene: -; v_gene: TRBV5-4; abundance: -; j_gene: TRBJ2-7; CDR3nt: TGTGCCAGCAGCTTGGCCCCGACAGGCTACGAGCAGTACTTC; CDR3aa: CASSLAPTGYEQYF
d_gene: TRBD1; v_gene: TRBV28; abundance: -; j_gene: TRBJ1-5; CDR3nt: TGTGCCAGCAGTTCTGAGACAGGGGGCGATCAGCCCCAGCATTTT; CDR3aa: CASSSETGGDQPQHF
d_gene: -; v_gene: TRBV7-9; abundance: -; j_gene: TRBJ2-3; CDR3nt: TGTGCCAGCAGCTTCGAGAGAGGGCCTCTATCAGATACGCAGTATTTT; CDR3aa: CASSFERGPLSDTQYF
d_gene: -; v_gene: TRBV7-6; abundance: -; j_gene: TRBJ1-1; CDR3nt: TGTGCCAGCAGCTTAGCGTCGGGGTCGGTGGGACGGGGGTACACTGAAGCTTTCTTT; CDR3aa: CASSLASGSVGRGYTEAFF
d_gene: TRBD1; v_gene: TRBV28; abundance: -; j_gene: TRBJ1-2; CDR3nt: TGTGCCAGCAGGACAGGGGGGGAGTATGGCTACACCTTC; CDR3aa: CASRTGGEYGYTF
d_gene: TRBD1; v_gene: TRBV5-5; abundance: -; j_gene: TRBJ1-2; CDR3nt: TGTGCCAGCAGCTTCGGGACAGGGGGAAGTGGCTACACCTTC; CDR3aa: CASSFGTGGSGYTF
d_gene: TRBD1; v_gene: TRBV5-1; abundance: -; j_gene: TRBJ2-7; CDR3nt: TGCGCCAGCAGCTTGGGAGGGAACAGGGGGTCCTACGAGCAGTACTTC; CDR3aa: CASSLGGNRGSYEQYF
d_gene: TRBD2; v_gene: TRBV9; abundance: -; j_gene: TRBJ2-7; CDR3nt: TGTGCCAGCAGCCTCGGACTAGCGGGAGGCGAGCAGTACTTC; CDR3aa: CASSLGLAGGEQYF
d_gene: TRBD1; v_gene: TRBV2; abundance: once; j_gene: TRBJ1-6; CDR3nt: TGTGCCAGCAGGGACAGGGGTTATTCACCCCTCCACTTT; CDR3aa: CASRDRGYSPLHF
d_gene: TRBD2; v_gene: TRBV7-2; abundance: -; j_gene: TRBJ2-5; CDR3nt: TGTGCCAGCAGCTTCACTAGCGGGAGTTGGGAGACCCAGTACTTC; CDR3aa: CASSFTSGSWETQYF
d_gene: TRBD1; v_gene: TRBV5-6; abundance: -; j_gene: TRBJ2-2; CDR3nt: TGTGCCAGCAGCTTGGGCAGGGGGCTATCCGGGGAGCTGTTTTTT; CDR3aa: CASSLGRGLSGELFF
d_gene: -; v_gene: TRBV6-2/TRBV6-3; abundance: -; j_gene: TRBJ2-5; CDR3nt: TGTGCCAGCAGTTACTCTCTACAGGGAGGGGTAGAGACCCAGTACTTC; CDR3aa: CASSYSLQGGVETQYF
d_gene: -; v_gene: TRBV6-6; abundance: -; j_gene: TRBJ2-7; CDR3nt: TGTGCCAGCAGTTCAACTGCGGACAGAACCCACGAGCAGTACTTC; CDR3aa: CASSSTADRTHEQYF
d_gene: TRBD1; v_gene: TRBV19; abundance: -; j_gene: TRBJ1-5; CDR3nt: TGTGCCAGTATTCAAGACAGGGCCTTCTTCCCCAATCAGCCCCAGCATTTT; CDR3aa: CASIQDRAFFPNQPQHF
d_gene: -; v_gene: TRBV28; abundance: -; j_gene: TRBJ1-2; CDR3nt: TGTGCCAGCTCCCTGGGGGGTGGGGATGGCTACACCTTC; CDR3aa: CASSLGGGDGYTF
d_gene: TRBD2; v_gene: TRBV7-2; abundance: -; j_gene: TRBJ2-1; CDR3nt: TGTGCCAGCAGCTTAGTAAACAACCGACTAGCGGGGAAGTACAATGAGCAGTTCTTC; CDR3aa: CASSLVNNRLAGKYNEQFF
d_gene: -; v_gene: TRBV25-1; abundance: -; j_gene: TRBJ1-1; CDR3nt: TGTGCCAGCAGTGACCCCAGGGGAGGGGACACTGAAGCTTTCTTT; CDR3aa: CASSDPRGGDTEAFF
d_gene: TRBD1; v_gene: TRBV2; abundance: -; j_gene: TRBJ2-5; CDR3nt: TGTGCCAGCAGCCAGGACAGGGGGTCCCAAGAGACCCAGTACTTC; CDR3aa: CASSQDRGSQETQYF
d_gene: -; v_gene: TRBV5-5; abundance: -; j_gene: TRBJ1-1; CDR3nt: TGTGCCAGCAGCCTGCCAGGGACTGAAGCTTTCTTT; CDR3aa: CASSLPGTEAFF
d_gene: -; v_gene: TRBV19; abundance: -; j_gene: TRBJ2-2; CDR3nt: TGTGCCACTTCGACAGGAAGGAACACCGGGGAGCTGTTTTTT; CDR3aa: CATSTGRNTGELFF
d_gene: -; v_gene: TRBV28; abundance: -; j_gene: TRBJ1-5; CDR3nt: TGTGCCAGCAGTAGAGACAGAAACCTTAGCAATCAGCCCCAGCATTTT; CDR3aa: CASSRDRNLSNQPQHF
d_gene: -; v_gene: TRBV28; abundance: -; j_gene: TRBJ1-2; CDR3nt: TGTGCCAGCACCCTTGGCCGCCAATTCGCTGGCTATGGCTACACCTTC; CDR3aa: CASTLGRQFAGYGYTF
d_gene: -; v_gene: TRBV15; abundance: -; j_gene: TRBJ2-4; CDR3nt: TGTGCCACCAGCAGCAGAACAGGGAACTGGGCCAAAAACATTCAGTACTTC; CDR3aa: CATSSRTGNWAKNIQYF
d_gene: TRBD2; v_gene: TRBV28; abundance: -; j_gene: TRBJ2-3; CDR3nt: TGTGCCAGCCATACCCCCGGGACTAGCGGGAGGGCCCCCTTGGGGTATACGCAGTATTTT; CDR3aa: CASHTPGTSGRAPLGYTQYF
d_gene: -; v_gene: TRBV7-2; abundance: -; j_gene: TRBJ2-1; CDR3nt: TGTGCCAGCAGCTTAGGGGTTACAAGCGCTAATGAGCAGTTCTTC; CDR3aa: CASSLGVTSANEQFF
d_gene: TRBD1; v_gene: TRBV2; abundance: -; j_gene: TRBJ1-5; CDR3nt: TGTGCCAGCAGTGCCCAGGGGGGTAATAGTCAGCCCCAGCATTTT; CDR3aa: CASSAQGGNSQPQHF
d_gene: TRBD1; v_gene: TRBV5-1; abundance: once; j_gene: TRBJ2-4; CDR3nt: TGCGCCAGCAGCACCCGGACAGGGGCGACGGACATTCAGTACTTC; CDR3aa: CASSTRTGATDIQYF
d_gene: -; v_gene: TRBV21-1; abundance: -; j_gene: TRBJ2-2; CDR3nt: TGTGCCAGCAGCAAAGAGGTCCGAGGGTCGGATACCGGGGAGCTGTTTTTT; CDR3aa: CASSKEVRGSDTGELFF
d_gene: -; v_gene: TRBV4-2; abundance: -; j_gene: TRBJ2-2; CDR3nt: TGTGCCAGCAGCCACAACGACAGGAACACCGGGGAGCTGTTTTTT; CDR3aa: CASSHNDRNTGELFF
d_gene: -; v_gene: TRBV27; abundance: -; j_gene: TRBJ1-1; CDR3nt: TGTGCCAGCTCCAACGGGGTGGGGTTTTGGGGAATGAACACTGAAGCTTTCTTT; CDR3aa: CASSNGVGFWGMNTEAFF
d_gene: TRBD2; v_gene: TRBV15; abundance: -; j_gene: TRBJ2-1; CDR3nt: TGTGCCACCAGTCCGACCTCTAGCGGGAGTAATGAGCAGTTCTTC; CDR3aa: CATSPTSSGSNEQFF
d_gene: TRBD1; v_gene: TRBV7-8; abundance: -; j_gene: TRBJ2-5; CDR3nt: TGTGCCAGCAGGTCCCTCAGGGGGACGGCGGAGACCCAGTACTTC; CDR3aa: CASRSLRGTAETQYF
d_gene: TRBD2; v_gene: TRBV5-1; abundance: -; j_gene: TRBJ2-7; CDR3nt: TGCGCCAGCAGCTTCCTAGCGGGAGTCAACGAGCAGTACTTC; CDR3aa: CASSFLAGVNEQYF
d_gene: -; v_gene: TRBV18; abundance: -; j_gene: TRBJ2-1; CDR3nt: TGTGCCAGCTCACCTTCTAGCGCTGTTTTAAATGAGCAGTTCTTC; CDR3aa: CASSPSSAVLNEQFF
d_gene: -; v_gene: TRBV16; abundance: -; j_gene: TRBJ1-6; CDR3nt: TGTGCCAGCAGCCCCGGGAGCTATAATTCACCCCTCCACTTT; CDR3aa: CASSPGSYNSPLHF
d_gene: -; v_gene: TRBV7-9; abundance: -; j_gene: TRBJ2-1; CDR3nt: TGTGCCAGCAGCTCTTATAGCGAGGAGCAGTTCTTC; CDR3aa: CASSSYSEEQFF
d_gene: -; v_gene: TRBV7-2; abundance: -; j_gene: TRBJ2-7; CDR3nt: TGTGCCAGCAGCCCCGTAGGGGCTGAGGCTTCCTACGAGCAGTACTTC; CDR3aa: CASSPVGAEASYEQYF
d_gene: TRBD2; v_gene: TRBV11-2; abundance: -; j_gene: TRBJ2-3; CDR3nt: TGTGCCAGCAGGTTCTCGGGACTAGACATGGATACGCAGTATTTT; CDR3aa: CASRFSGLDMDTQYF
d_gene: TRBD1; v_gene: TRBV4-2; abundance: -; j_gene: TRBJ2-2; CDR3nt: TGTGCCAGCAGCCAGACAGGGAATACGAACACCGGGGAGCTGTTTTTT; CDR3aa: CASSQTGNTNTGELFF
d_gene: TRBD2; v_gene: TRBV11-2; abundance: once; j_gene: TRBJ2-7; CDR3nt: TGTGCCAGCAGCTTAGGACCTAGCGGGATGTACGAGCAGTACTTC; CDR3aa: CASSLGPSGMYEQYF